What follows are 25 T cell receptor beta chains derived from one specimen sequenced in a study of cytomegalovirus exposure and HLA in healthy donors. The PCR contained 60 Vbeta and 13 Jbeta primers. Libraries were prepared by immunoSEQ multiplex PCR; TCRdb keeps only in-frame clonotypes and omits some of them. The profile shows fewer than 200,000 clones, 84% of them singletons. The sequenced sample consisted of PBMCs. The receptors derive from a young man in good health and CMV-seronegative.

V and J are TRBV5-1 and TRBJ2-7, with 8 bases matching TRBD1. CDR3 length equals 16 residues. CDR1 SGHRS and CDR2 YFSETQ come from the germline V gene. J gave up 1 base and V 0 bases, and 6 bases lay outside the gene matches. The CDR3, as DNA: TGCGCCAGCAGCTTGGGGGCCGGGACAGGATCCTACGAGCAGTACTTC. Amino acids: CASSLGAGTGSYEQYF.

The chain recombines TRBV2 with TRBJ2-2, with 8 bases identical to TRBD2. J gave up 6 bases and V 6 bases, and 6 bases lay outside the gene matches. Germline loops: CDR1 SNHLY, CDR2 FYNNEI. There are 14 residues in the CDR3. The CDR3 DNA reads TGTGCCAGCAGCCGGGGGGGGGAGGCCGGGGAGCTGTTTTTT. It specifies CASSRGGEAGELFF.

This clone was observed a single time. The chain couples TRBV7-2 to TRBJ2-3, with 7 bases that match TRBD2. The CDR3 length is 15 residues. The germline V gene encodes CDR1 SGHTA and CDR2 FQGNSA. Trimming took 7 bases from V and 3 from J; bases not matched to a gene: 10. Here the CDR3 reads CASTILAIGTDTQYF. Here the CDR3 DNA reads TGTGCCAGCACCATACTAGCGATCGGGACAGATACGCAGTATTTT.

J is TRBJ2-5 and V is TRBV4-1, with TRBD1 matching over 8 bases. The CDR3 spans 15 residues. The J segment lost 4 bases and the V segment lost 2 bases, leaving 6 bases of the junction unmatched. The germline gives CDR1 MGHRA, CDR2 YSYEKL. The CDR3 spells CASSQIDRGVETQYF. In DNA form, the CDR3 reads TGCGCCAGCAGCCAAATCGACAGGGGAGTAGAGACCCAGTACTTC.

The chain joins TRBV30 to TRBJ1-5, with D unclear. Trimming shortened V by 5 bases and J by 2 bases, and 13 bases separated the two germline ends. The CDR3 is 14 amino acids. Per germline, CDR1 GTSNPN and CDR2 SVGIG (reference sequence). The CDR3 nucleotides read TGTGCCTGGGGCTGGGGAGGAGGCAATCAGCCCCAGCATTTT. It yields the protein CAWGWGGGNQPQHF.

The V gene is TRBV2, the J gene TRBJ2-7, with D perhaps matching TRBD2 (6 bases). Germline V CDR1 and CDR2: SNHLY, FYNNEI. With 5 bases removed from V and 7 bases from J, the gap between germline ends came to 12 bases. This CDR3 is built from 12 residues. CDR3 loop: CASSPLAREQYF. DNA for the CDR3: TGTGCCAGCAGTCCACTAGCTAGAGAGCAGTACTTC. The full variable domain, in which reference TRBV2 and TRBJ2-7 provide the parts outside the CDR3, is EPEVTQTPSHQVTQMGQEVILRCVPISNHLYFYWYRQILGQKVEFLVSFYNNEISEKSEIFDDQFSVERPDGSNFTLKIRSTKLEDSAMYFCASSPLAREQYFGPGTRLTVT.

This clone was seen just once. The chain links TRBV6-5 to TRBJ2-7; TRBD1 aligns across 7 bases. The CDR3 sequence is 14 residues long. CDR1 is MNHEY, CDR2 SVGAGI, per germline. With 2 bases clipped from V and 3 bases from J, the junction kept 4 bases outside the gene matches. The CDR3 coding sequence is TGTGCCAGCAGTTACGCGACAGGGAGCTACGAGCAGTACTTC. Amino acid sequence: CASSYATGSYEQYF.

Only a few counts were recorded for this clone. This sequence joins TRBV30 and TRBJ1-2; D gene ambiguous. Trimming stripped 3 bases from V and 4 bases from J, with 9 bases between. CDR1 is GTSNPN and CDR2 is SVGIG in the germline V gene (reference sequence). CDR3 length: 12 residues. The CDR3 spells CAWSALSYGYTF. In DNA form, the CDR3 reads TGTGCCTGGAGCGCTTTGAGCTATGGCTACACCTTC.

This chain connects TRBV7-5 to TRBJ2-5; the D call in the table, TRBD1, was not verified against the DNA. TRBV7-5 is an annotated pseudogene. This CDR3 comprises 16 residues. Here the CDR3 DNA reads TGTGTCAGAAGCCCCAAGCAGGGACAGGGTTGCGAGACCCAGTACTTC. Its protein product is CVRSPKQGQGCETQYF.

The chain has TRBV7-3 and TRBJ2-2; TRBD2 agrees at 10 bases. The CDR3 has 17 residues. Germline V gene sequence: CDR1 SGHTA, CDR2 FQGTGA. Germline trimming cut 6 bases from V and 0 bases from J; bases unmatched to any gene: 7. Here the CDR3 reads CASRDRTSGTNTGELFF. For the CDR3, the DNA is TGTGCCAGCAGAGACCGGACTAGCGGAACGAACACCGGGGAGCTGTTTTTT.

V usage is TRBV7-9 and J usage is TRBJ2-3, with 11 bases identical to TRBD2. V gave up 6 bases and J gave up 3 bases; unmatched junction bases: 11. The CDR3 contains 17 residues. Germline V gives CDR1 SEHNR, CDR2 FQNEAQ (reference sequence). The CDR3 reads CASRPRSSGRRTDTQYF. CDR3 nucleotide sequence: TGTGCCAGCAGGCCACGATCTAGCGGGAGGCGAACAGATACGCAGTATTTT.

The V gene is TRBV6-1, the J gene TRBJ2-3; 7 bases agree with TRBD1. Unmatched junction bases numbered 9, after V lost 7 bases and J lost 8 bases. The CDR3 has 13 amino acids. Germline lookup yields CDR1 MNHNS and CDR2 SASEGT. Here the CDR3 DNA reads TGTGCCAGCAACCTCCGACAGGGATCTACGCAGTATTTT. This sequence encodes CASNLRQGSTQYF.

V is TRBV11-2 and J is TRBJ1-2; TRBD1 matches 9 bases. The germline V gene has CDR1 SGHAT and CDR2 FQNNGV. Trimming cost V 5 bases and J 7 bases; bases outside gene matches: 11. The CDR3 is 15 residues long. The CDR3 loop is CASSRTRTGAGGYTF. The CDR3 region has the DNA TGTGCCAGCAGCCGCACCCGGACAGGGGCGGGTGGCTACACCTTC.

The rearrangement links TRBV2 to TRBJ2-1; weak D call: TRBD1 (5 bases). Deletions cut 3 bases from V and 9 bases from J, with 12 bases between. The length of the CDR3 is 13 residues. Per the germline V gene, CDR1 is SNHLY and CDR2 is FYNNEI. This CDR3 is CASSEDTLFEQFF. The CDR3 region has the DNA TGTGCCAGCAGTGAGGACACCCTTTTTGAGCAGTTCTTC.

The DNA for the CDR3 is TGTGCCAGCAGCTTAGGGAGGGGCAGGGAAGCTTTCTTT. This sequence encodes CASSLGRGREAFF. The rearrangement uses TRBV11-2 and TRBJ1-1, with D possibly being TRBD1 (5 bases). This CDR3 has 13 residues. CDR1 SGHAT and CDR2 FQNNGV come from the germline V gene. Trimming pared 1 base from V and 8 bases from J, leaving 11 bases between. Full variable domain (outside the CDR3, taken from reference TRBV11-2 and TRBJ1-1): EAGVAQSPRYKIIEKRQSVAFWCNPISGHATLYWYQQILGQGPKLLIQFQNNGVVDDSQLPKDRFSAERLKGVDSTLKIQPAKLEDSAVYLCASSLGRGREAFFGQGTRLTVV.

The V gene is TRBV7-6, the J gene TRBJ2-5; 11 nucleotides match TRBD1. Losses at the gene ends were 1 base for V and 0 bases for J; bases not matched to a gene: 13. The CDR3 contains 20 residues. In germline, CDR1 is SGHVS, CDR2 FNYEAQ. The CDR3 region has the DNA TGTGCCAGCAGCTTAGGGGCTGGACAGGGGGCCAACCACAACCAAGAGACCCAGTACTTC. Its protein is CASSLGAGQGANHNQETQYF.

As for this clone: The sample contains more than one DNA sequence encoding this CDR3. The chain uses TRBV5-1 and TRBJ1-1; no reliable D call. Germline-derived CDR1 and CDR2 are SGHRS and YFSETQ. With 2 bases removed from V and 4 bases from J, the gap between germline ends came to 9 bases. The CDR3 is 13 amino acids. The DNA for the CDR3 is TGCGCCAGCAGCTTAGCCCTCCCCACTGAAGCTTTCTTT. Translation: CASSLALPTEAFF.

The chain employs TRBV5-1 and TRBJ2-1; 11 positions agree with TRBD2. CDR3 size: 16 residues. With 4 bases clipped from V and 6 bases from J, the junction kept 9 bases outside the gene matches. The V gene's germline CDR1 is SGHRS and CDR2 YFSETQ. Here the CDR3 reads CASSAISGGVANEQFF. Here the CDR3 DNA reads TGCGCCAGCAGCGCCATTAGCGGGGGGGTAGCCAATGAGCAGTTCTTC.

Written as DNA, the CDR3 is TGCGCCAGCAGCCAAGGTCCAGCGTGGGACGAGCAGTACTTC. Translated, it gives CASSQGPAWDEQYF. J is TRBJ2-7 and V is TRBV4-1, with no clear D. There are 14 residues in the CDR3. Trimming took 1 base from V and 5 from J, leaving 12 bases between them. Germline V gene sequence: CDR1 MGHRA, CDR2 YSYEKL.

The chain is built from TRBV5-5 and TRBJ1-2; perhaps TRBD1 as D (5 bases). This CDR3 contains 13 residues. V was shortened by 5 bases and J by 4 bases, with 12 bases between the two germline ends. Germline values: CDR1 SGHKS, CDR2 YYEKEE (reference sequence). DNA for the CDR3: TGTGCCAGCAGTTTCCAGGGACTCTATGGCTACACCTTC. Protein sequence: CASSFQGLYGYTF. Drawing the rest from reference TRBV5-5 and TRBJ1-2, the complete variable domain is DAGVTQSPTHLIKTRGQQVTLRCSPISGHKSVSWYQQVLGQGPQFIFQYYEKEERGRGNFPDRFSARQFPNYSSELNVNALLLGDSALYLCASSFQGLYGYTFGSGTRLTVV.

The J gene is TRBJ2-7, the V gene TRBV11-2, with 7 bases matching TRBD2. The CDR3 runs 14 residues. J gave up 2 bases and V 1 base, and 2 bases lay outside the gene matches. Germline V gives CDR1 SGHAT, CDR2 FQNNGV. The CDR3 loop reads CASSLGGGTYEQYF. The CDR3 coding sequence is TGTGCCAGCAGCTTAGGCGGGGGAACCTACGAGCAGTACTTC.

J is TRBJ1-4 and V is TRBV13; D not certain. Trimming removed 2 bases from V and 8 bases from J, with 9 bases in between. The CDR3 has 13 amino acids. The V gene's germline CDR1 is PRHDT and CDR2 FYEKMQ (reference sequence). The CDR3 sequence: CASSLRLEEKLFF. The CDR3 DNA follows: TGTGCCAGCAGCTTAAGACTTGAAGAAAAACTGTTTTTT.

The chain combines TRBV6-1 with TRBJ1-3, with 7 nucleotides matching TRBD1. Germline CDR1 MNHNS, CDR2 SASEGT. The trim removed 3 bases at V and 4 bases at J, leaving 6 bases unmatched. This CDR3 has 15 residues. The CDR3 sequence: CASSDFGTAGNTIYF. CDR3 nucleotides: TGTGCCAGCAGTGACTTCGGGACAGCAGGAAACACCATATATTTT.

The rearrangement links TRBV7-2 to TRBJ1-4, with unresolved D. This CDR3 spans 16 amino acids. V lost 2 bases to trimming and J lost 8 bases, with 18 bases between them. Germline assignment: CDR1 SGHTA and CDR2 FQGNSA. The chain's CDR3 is CASSLLAGGIGEKLFF. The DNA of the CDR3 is TGTGCCAGCAGCTTATTGGCGGGAGGGATTGGAGAAAAACTGTTTTTT.

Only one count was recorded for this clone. DNA for the CDR3: TGTGCCAGTAGTGGGGCTAGCGGGGGCCTCTTGAACACCGGGGAGCTGTTTTTT. It specifies CASSGASGGLLNTGELFF. The chain links TRBV19 to TRBJ2-2; 10 nucleotides agree with TRBD2. The CDR3 runs 18 residues. The germline CDR1 and CDR2 sequences are LNHDA and SQIVND (reference sequence). J gave up 1 base and V 5 bases, and 10 bases lay outside the gene matches.